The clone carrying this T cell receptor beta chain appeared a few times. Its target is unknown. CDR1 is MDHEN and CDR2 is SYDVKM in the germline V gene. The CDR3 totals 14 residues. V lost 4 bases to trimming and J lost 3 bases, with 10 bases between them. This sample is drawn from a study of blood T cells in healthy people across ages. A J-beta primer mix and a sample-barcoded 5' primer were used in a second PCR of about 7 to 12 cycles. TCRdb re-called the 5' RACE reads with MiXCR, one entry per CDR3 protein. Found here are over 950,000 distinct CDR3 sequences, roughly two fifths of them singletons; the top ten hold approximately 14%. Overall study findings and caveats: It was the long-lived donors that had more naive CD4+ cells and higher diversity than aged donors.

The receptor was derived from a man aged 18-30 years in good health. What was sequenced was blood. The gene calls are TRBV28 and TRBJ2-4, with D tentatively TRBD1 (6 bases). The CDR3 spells CASSSVDSKNIQYF. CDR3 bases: TGTGCCAGCAGTTCGGTGGACAGCAAAAACATTCAGTACTTC.